The 32 T cell receptor beta chains presented below share a single source sample, sequenced in a study of T cells after yellow fever vaccination. A single record per CDR3 protein comes from TCRdb applying MiXCR to the 5' RACE reads. The table lists more than 90,000 distinct CDR3 sequences, approximately 8.4% of them singletons, with roughly 25% in the top ten. The specimen was CD8+ T cells sorted from PBMCs, collected 45 days after the yellow fever booster vaccination. The receptors come from a man aged 25 to 45 who received the YFV17D yellow fever vaccine.

As DNA, the CDR3 is TGTGCCTCCTGCCAAGTGGGGACAGCCTACAATGAGCAGTTCTTC. Translating it yields CASCQVGTAYNEQFF. The V gene is TRBV3-1, the J gene TRBJ2-1; 7 positions match TRBD1. The CDR3 extends over 15 amino acids. Germline assignment: CDR1 LGHDT and CDR2 YNNKEL (reference sequence). V lost 11 bases to trimming and J lost 2 bases; unmatched junction nucleotides: 12.

This clonotype came up many times. This chain's CDR3 is CASGRGTDTGELFF. CDR3 in DNA: TGTGCCAGCGGGAGGGGCACGGACACCGGGGAGCTGTTTTTT. The rearrangement joins TRBV27 to TRBJ2-2, with 7 positions matching TRBD2. V shed 8 bases and J 3 bases; nucleotides not matched to a gene: 6. The CDR3 runs 14 residues. Looked up from germline, CDR1 is MNHEY and CDR2 is SMNVEV (reference sequence).

This clonotype was picked up a small number of times. CDR3 DNA: TGTGCCGGGGCCTCCCATCAAAAACTGTTTTTT. Protein: CAGASHQKLFF. This sequence joins TRBV24-1 and TRBJ1-4, with D perhaps matching TRBD1 (5 bases). Trimming cost V 12 bases and J 9 bases, with 13 bases left between them. Germline CDR1 KGHDR, CDR2 SFDVKD. There are 11 residues in the CDR3.

This clonotype has at least ten counts. The rearrangement joins TRBV11-1 to TRBJ2-7; D is unclear. Trimming shortened V by 5 bases and J by 9 bases, and 17 bases separated the two germline ends. The CDR3 loop spans 13 amino acids. In germline, CDR1 is SGHAT, CDR2 FQDESV (reference sequence). CDR3 in amino acids: CASSASQGSTQYF. The CDR3 bases are TGTGCCAGCAGCGCCAGTCAAGGGTCAACGCAGTACTTC.

This clonotype has ten or more counts. The gene calls are TRBV6-5 and TRBJ2-1; a possible D gene is TRBD2 (6 bases). The CDR3 totals 15 residues. Germline loops: CDR1 MNHEY, CDR2 SVGAGI. Trimming took 0 bases from V and 9 from J, leaving 15 bases between them. Here the CDR3 DNA reads TGTGCCAGCAGTTACTCGGGGACTGGAGGCGGTGAGCAGTTCTTC. Protein: CASSYSGTGGGEQFF.

Remarks on this clonotype: A much more abundant neighbour one base away suggests this may be a read error. This chain connects TRBV12-3 or TRBV12-4 to TRBJ2-7, with 14 bases matching TRBD2. The CDR3 has 16 amino acids. The DNA for the CDR3 is TGTGCCAGCAGTGAGGGACTAGCGGGAGTTCGCTACGCGCAGTACTTC. Encoded protein: CASSEGLAGVRYAQYF.

The rearrangement uses TRBV19 and TRBJ1-1, with a possible D match to TRBD1 (5 bases). V dropped 6 bases and J dropped 6 bases, with 5 bases sitting between them. The CDR3 has 10 residues. Per the germline V gene, CDR1 is LNHDA and CDR2 is SQIVND (reference sequence). The CDR3 coding sequence is TGTGCCAGTAGGGGGGCTGAAGCTTTCTTT. Protein: CASRGAEAFF.

This clonotype was seen at least ten times. This chain connects TRBV5-4 to TRBJ2-1; D possibly uses TRBD1 or TRBD2 (5 bases each). CDR1 and CDR2 from the germline V gene are SGHNT and YYREEE (reference sequence). Trimming shortened V by 4 bases and J by 7 bases, and 18 bases separated the two germline ends. The CDR3 runs to 15 residues. CDR3 sequence (DNA): TGTGCCAGCAGCGGATTAGAGAGGGACCCAAATGAGCAGTTCTTC. Amino acids: CASSGLERDPNEQFF.

Only a few counts were recorded for this clonotype. The chain recombines TRBV15 with TRBJ2-1; TRBD2 matches at 9 bases. This CDR3 has 17 residues. J was trimmed by 7 bases and V by 0 bases; bases with no gene match: 10. Germline V gene lookup returns CDR1 LNHNV and CDR2 YYDKDF (reference sequence). CDR3 region: CATSRELGLARLNEQFF. CDR3 DNA sequence: TGTGCCACCAGCAGAGAATTGGGACTAGCCCGCTTGAATGAGCAGTTCTTC.

The sample holds many counts of this clonotype. The chain links TRBV10-3 to TRBJ2-1, with D possibly matching TRBD2 (5 bases). CDR1 is ENHRY, CDR2 SYGVKD, per germline. Between the trimmed V and J ends, which lost 0 bases and 8 bases, there was a span of 8 bases. The CDR3 loop spans 13 amino acids. CDR3 nucleotide sequence: TGTGCCATCAGTGAGTCGCTAGCCCATGAGCAGTTCTTC. Protein product: CAISESLAHEQFF.

Ten or more counts support this clonotype. The chain recombines TRBV15 with TRBJ1-5; a possible D gene is TRBD1 (6 bases). The CDR3 is 17 residues long. Per germline, CDR1 LNHNV and CDR2 YYDKDF (reference sequence). Between the trimmed V and J ends, which lost 3 bases and 0 bases, there was a span of 15 bases. CDR3: CATSSKTGPYSNQPQHF. In DNA form, the CDR3 reads TGTGCCACCAGCAGTAAGACAGGCCCGTATAGCAATCAGCCCCAGCATTTT.

The sample holds many counts of this clonotype. The chain has TRBV29-1 and TRBJ2-1, with a tentative D call TRBD2 (6 bases). V lost 0 bases and J lost 5, with 14 bases in between. Per the germline V gene, CDR1 is SQVTM and CDR2 is ANQGSEA. The CDR3 extends over 15 amino acids. CDR3 sequence: CSVEDWAGPHNEQFF. The CDR3 nucleotides are TGCAGCGTTGAAGATTGGGCGGGACCCCACAATGAGCAGTTCTTC.

The table lists this clonotype with many counts. The V call is TRBV12-3 or TRBV12-4, the J call TRBJ2-1; D is ambiguous. V shed 5 bases and J shed 2 bases, with 7 bases lying between them. This CDR3 contains 13 residues. CDR3 region: CASSRATYNEQFF. CDR3 coding DNA: TGTGCCAGCAGTAGGGCCACCTACAATGAGCAGTTCTTC.

V and J are TRBV6-1 and TRBJ2-7, with 7 positions matching TRBD1. Germline CDR1 and CDR2: MNHNS and SASEGT. The CDR3 has 13 residues. The J segment lost 3 bases and the V segment lost 6 bases, leaving 5 bases of the junction unmatched. CDR3 loop: CASSPGTDYEQYF. CDR3 DNA sequence: TGTGCCAGCAGCCCCGGGACAGACTACGAGCAGTACTTC.

With regard to this clonotype: A read error may explain this, as a much larger clone is one base away. This chain joins TRBV21-1 and TRBJ1-5. TRBV21-1 is assigned pseudogene status. The CDR3 length is 17 residues. The CDR3 coding sequence is TGTGCCAGCACCACCCTCCTAGGGGGGGACCCTACTCAGCCCCAGCATTTT. It yields the protein CASTTLLGGDPTQPQHF.

The chain joins TRBV7-8 to TRBJ2-5; 11 bases align to TRBD2. This CDR3 has 16 residues. With 4 bases clipped from V and 5 bases from J, the junction kept 9 bases outside the gene matches. Germline V CDR1 and CDR2: SGHVS, FQNEAQ. CDR3 sequence: CASSWLSGRVGETQYF. CDR3 coding DNA: TGTGCCAGCAGCTGGCTTAGCGGGAGGGTGGGCGAGACCCAGTACTTC.

This clonotype was counted a few times. The V call is TRBV7-2, the J call TRBJ2-7; TRBD2 aligns across 11 bases. The CDR3 runs to 14 residues. With 5 bases clipped from V and 3 bases from J, the junction kept 3 bases outside the gene matches. Per the germline V gene, CDR1 is SGHTA and CDR2 is FQGNSA. For the CDR3, the DNA is TGTGCCAGCAGCCCGGGACTAGCGGACTACGAGCAGTACTTC. Residues: CASSPGLADYEQYF. The variable domain in full, completed from reference TRBV7-2 and TRBJ2-7, reads GAGVSQSPSNKVTEKGKDVELRCDPISGHTALYWYRQSLGQGLEFLIYFQGNSAPDKSGLPSDRFSAERTGGSVSTLTIQRTQQEDSAVYLCASSPGLADYEQYFGPGTRLTVT.

In its sample, this clonotype was seen many times. The chain combines TRBV27 with TRBJ2-7; D tentatively fits TRBD1 or TRBD2 (5 bases each). CDR3 length: 15 amino acids. CDR1 is MNHEY and CDR2 is SMNVEV in the germline V gene (reference sequence). Between the trimmed V and J ends, which lost 5 bases and 3 bases, there was a span of 17 bases. CDR3 coding DNA: TGTGCCAGCAGTCGAACAGGAGGACTCAGCTACGAGCAGTACTTC. As protein: CASSRTGGLSYEQYF.

In its sample, this clonotype was seen many times. V is TRBV11-2 and J is TRBJ2-2; D remains ambiguous. Germline assignment: CDR1 SGHAT and CDR2 FQNNGV. Trimming stripped 8 bases from V and 5 bases from J, with 6 bases between. The CDR3 totals 11 residues. CDR3 loop: CASLQTGELFF. CDR3 bases: TGTGCCAGCCTTCAGACCGGGGAGCTGTTTTTT.

This clonotype was counted ten times or more. V gene TRBV20-1 combines with J gene TRBJ2-1, with 9 bases fitting TRBD2. With V trimmed by 2 bases and J by 10 bases, 15 bases remained unmatched. The CDR3 is 16 residues long. The germline gives CDR1 DFQATT, CDR2 SNEGSKA (reference sequence). CDR3 in amino acids: CSARSPLIAGVGEQFF. CDR3 nucleotides: TGCAGTGCTAGATCCCCTTTAATAGCGGGGGTCGGAGAGCAGTTCTTC.

This clonotype was detected ten times or more. V is TRBV7-9 and J is TRBJ2-1; 9 nucleotides match TRBD1. The length of the CDR3 is 17 residues. V shed 5 bases and J 4 bases; nucleotides not matched to a gene: 12. Germline CDR1 is SEHNR and CDR2 is FQNEAQ (reference sequence). CDR3 DNA: TGTGCCAGCAGCCCACGGGACAGGGATAAATCGTACAATGAGCAGTTCTTC. It specifies CASSPRDRDKSYNEQFF.

The V call is TRBV5-4, the J call TRBJ2-5; 8 bases are shared with TRBD2. This CDR3 is 15 amino acids long. The trim removed 7 bases at V and 0 bases at J, leaving 8 bases unmatched. The germline gives CDR1 SGHNT, CDR2 YYREEE (reference sequence). The CDR3 DNA reads as TGTGCCAGCCAATTAGCGGGAACGTACCAAGAGACCCAGTACTTC. It specifies CASQLAGTYQETQYF.

This clonotype has only a few counts. The chain has TRBV28 and TRBJ1-6, with D possibly being TRBD1 (5 bases). Trimming left V 5 bases short and J 9 bases short, with 14 bases between. Germline V gene data show CDR1 as MDHEN and CDR2 as SYDVKM. The CDR3 spans 14 residues. CDR3 loop: CASSTRALISPLHF. In DNA, the CDR3 is TGTGCCAGCAGTACCAGGGCCCTAATTTCACCCCTCCACTTT.

This clonotype was picked up many times. The junction departs from the called germline gene at one end, perhaps through a read error. CDR3 bases: TGCAGTGCTAGAGGGACTAGCGGCACGGATACGCAGTATTTT. Residues: CSARGTSGTDTQYF. The chain recombines TRBV20-1 with TRBJ2-3, with TRBD2 matching 10 bases. The CDR3 runs to 14 residues. The germline V gene encodes CDR1 DFQATT and CDR2 SNEGSKA (reference sequence).

The table lists this clonotype with many counts. V is TRBV5-1 and J is TRBJ2-7; 9 nucleotides align to TRBD1. Per the germline V gene, CDR1 is SGHRS and CDR2 is YFSETQ. The J segment lost 5 bases and the V segment lost 4 bases, leaving 7 bases of the junction unmatched. This CDR3 has 14 residues. In nucleotides, the CDR3 is TGCGCCAGCAGCCCAGGGACAGGGTCGGACGAGCAGTACTTC. Translating it yields CASSPGTGSDEQYF.

This clonotype was seen ten or more times. V is TRBV21-1 and J is TRBJ2-3; TRBD1, as called in the table, went unchecked against the DNA. TRBV21-1 is a known pseudogene. The length of the CDR3 is 17 residues. The CDR3 sequence is CASSKVAAQESTDTQYF. The CDR3, as DNA: TGTGCCAGCAGCAAAGTTGCGGCACAGGAGAGCACAGATACGCAGTATTTT.

This clonotype has at least ten counts. The gene calls are TRBV10-3 and TRBJ2-1; no firm D call. Trimming pared 0 bases from V and 3 bases from J, leaving 12 bases between. This CDR3 is 16 amino acids long. Per the germline V gene, CDR1 is ENHRY and CDR2 is SYGVKD. The CDR3 DNA sequence: TGTGCCATCAGTGAGTCGAGGTCCATCAGCTACAATGAGCAGTTCTTC. Protein sequence: CAISESRSISYNEQFF.

This clonotype was seen ten or more times. The V gene is TRBV29-1, the J gene TRBJ2-2; D remains unclear. This CDR3 is 11 amino acids long. Germline values: CDR1 SQVTM, CDR2 ANQGSEA. The ends were cut back, 5 bases at V and 6 bases at J, with 7 bases in the middle. For the CDR3, the DNA is TGCAGCGTTATCTGGTCCGGGGAGCTGTTTTTT. Amino acid sequence: CSVIWSGELFF.

The table lists this clonotype with many counts. As DNA, the CDR3 is TGTGCCAGCTGGCTCACAGATACGCAGTATTTT. Translated: CASWLTDTQYF. This chain uses TRBV2 with TRBJ2-3; D ambiguous. Germline loops: CDR1 SNHLY, CDR2 FYNNEI. This CDR3 region has 11 residues. Trimming took 8 bases from V and 2 from J, leaving 5 bases between them.

V gene TRBV20-1 combines with J gene TRBJ1-2, with D uncertain. This CDR3 region has 16 residues. From germline, CDR1 is DFQATT and CDR2 SNEGSKA (reference sequence). V gave up 3 bases and J gave up 3 bases, with 20 bases separating them. This CDR3 reads CSASPRGEGSHYGYTF. CDR3 sequence (DNA): TGCAGTGCTAGTCCGCGGGGAGAGGGATCCCACTATGGCTACACCTTC.

On this clonotype itself: This may stem from a read error, because a much larger clone lies one nucleotide away. V and J are TRBV4-3 and TRBJ2-7; D gene unclear. Germline lookup yields CDR1 LGHNA and CDR2 YSLEER. V lost 3 bases, J lost 3 bases, and 12 bases lay in between. CDR3 length: 14 amino acids. Here the CDR3 reads CASSQDHQRYEQYF. The CDR3 region has the DNA TGCGCCAGCAGCCAGGACCACCAACGCTACGAGCAGTACTTC.

The V call is TRBV7-9, the J call TRBJ2-3; possibly TRBD1 or TRBD2 for D (5 bases each). The CDR3 consists of 13 residues. Between the trimmed V and J ends, which lost 5 bases and 6 bases, there was a span of 12 bases. Germline V lookup: CDR1 SEHNR, CDR2 FQNEAQ (reference sequence). This CDR3 reads CASSGGSADTQYF. CDR3 sequence (DNA): TGTGCCAGCAGCGGGGGTAGCGCCGATACGCAGTATTTT.